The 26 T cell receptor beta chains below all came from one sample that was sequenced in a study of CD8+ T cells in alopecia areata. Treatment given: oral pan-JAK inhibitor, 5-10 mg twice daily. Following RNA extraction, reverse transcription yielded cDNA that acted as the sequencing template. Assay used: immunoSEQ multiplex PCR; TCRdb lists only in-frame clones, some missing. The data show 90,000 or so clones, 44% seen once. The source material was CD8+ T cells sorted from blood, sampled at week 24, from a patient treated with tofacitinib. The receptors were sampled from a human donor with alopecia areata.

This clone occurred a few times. CDR3 sequence (DNA): TGTGCCAGCCATGGGGCAGGGGGCCTGGAGACCCAGTACTTC. Its translation: CASHGAGGLETQYF. The chain recombines TRBV7-9 with TRBJ2-5, with TRBD1 identical over 8 bases. This CDR3 spans 14 amino acids. Germline V gives CDR1 SEHNR, CDR2 FQNEAQ (reference sequence). V trimming: 8 bases; J trimming: 5 bases; junction bases outside the gene matches: 10.

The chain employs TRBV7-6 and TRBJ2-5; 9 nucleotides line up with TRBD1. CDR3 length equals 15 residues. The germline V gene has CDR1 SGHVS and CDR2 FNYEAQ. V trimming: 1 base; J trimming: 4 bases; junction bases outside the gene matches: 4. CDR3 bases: TGTGCCAGCAGCTTAGGGACAGGGGAGGGAGAGACCCAGTACTTC. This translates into CASSLGTGEGETQYF.

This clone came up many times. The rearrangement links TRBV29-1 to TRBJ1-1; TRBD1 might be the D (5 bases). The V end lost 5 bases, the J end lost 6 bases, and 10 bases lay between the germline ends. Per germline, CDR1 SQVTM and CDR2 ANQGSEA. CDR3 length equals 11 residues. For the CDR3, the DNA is TGCAGCGTTAATTGGGGCCCTGAAGCTTTCTTT. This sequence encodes CSVNWGPEAFF.

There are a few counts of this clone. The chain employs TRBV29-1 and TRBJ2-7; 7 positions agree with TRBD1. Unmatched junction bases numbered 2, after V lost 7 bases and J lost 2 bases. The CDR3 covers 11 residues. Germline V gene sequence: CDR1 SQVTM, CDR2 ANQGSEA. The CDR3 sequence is CSAGTAYEQYF. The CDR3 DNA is TGCAGCGCAGGGACAGCCTACGAGCAGTACTTC.

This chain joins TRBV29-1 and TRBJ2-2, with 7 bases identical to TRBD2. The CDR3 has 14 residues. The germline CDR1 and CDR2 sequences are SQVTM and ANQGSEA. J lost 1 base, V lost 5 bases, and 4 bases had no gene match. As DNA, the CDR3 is TGCAGCGTTACTAGCGAACTGAACACCGGGGAGCTGTTTTTT. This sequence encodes CSVTSELNTGELFF.

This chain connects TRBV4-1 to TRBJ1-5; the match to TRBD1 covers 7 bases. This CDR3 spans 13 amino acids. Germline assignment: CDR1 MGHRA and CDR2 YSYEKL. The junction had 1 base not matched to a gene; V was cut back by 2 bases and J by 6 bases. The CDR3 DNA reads TGCGCCAGCAGCCAAACAGGGGCTCAGCCCCAGCATTTT. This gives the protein CASSQTGAQPQHF.

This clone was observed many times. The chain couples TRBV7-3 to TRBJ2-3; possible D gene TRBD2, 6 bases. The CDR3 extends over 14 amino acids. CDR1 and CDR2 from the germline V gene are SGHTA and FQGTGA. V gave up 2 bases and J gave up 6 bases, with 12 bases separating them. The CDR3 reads CASSLASGLDTQYF. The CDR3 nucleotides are TGTGCCAGCAGCTTAGCCAGCGGGCTTGATACGCAGTATTTT. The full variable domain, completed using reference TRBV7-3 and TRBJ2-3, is GAGVSQTPSNKVTEKGKYVELRCDPISGHTALYWYRQSLGQGPEFLIYFQGTGAADDSGLPNDRFFAVRPEGSVSTLKIQRTERGDSAVYLCASSLASGLDTQYFGPGTRLTVL.

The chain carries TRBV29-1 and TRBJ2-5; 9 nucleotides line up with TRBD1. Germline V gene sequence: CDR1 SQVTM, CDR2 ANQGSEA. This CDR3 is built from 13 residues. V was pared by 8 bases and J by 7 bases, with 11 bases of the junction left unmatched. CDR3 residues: CSPIPMDRGTQYF. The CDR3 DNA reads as TGCAGCCCCATCCCCATGGACAGGGGGACCCAGTACTTC.

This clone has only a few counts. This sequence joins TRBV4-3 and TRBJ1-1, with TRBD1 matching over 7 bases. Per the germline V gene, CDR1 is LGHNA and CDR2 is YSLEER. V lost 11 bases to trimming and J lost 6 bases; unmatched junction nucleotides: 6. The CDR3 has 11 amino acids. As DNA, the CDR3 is TGCGCCTCCAGGGGGGGTCCTGAAGCTTTCTTT. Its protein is CASRGGPEAFF.

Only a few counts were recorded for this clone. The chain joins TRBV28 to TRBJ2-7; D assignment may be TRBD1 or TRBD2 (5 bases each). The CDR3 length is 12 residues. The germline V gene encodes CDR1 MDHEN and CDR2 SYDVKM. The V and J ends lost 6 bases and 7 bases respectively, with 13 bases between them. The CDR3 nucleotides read TGTGCCAGCAGATTCGGGGCTGGTGAGCAGTACTTC. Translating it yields CASRFGAGEQYF. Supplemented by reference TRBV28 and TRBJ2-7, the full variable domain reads DVKVTQSSRYLVKRTGEKVFLECVQDMDHENMFWYRQDPGLGLRLIYFSYDVKMKEKGDIPEGYSVSREKKERFSLILESASTNQTSMYLCASRFGAGEQYFGPGTRLTVT.

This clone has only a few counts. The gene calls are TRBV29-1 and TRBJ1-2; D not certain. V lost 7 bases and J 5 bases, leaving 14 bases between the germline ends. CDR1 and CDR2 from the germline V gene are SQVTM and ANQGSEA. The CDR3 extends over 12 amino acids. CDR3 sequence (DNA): TGCAGCGCCCGTCAGTCGGGGTATGGCTACACCTTC. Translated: CSARQSGYGYTF.

CDR3 loop: CASSPIAGSSYNEQFF. DNA of the CDR3: TGCGCCAGCAGCCCAATAGCGGGGAGCTCCTACAATGAGCAGTTCTTC. This sequence joins TRBV4-1 and TRBJ2-1, with TRBD2 matching 8 bases. The CDR3 has 16 residues. The ends lost 4 bases at V and 0 bases at J; junction bases unmatched: 5. The V gene's germline CDR1 is MGHRA and CDR2 YSYEKL.

In DNA, the CDR3 is TGTGCCAGCAGTGAACTGTTTGAGCAGTTCTTC. Amino acids: CASSELFEQFF. V and J are TRBV6-5 and TRBJ2-1; no reliable D call. V lost 5 bases and J lost 9, with 8 bases in between. Germline V gives CDR1 MNHEY, CDR2 SVGAGI. This CDR3 has 11 residues.

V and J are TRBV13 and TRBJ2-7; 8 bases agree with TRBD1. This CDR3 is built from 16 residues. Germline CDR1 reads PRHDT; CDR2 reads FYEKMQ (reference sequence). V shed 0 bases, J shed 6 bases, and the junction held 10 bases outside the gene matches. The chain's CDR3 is CASSLGEGTGGGEQYF. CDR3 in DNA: TGTGCCAGCAGCTTAGGTGAAGGGACAGGAGGAGGCGAGCAGTACTTC.

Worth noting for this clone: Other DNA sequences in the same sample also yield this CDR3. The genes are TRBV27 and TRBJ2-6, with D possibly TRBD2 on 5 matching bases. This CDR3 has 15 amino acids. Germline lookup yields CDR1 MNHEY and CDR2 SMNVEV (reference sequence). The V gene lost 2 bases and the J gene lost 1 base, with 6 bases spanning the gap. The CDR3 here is CASSLRGSGANVLTF. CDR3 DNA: TGTGCCAGCAGTTTACGGGGATCTGGGGCCAACGTCCTGACTTTC.

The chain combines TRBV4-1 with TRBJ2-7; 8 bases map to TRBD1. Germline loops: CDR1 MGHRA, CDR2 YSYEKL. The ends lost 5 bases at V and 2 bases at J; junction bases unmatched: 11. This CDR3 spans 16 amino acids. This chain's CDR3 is CASSLEGTGRTYEQYF. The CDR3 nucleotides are TGCGCCAGCAGCTTGGAGGGGACAGGTCGAACCTACGAGCAGTACTTC.

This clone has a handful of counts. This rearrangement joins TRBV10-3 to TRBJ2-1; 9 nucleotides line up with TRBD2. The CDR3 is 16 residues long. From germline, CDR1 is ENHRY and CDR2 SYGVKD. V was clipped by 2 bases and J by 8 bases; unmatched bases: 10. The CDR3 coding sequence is TGTGCCATCAGTGAGGGGGCGGCGGGAGGGCCCTATGAGCAGTTCTTC. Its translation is CAISEGAAGGPYEQFF.

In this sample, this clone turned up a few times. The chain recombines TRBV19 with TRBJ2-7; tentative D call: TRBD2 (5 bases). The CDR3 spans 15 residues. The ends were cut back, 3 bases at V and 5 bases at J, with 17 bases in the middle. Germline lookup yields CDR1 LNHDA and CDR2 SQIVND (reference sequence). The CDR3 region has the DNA TGTGCCAGTAGTATCGGAGGAGAAGTGGTCCACGAGCAGTACTTC. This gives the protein CASSIGGEVVHEQYF.

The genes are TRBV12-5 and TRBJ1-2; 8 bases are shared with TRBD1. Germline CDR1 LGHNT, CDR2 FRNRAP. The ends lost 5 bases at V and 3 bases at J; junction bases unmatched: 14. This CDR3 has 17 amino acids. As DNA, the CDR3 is TGTGCTAGTGGTCCGGCCGACAGGGGCCTCTACGACTATGGCTACACCTTC. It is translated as CASGPADRGLYDYGYTF.

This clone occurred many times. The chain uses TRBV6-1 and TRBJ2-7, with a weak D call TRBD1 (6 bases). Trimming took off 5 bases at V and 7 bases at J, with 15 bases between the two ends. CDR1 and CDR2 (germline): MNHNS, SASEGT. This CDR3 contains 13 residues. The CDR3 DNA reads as TGTGCCAGCAGTCTCCGGGACACCCTTGAGCAGTACTTC. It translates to CASSLRDTLEQYF.

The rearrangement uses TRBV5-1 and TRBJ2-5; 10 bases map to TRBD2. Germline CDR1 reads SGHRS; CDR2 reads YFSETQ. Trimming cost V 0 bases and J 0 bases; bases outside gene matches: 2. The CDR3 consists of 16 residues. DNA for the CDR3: TGCGCCAGCAGCTTGGGGACTAGCGGTCACCAAGAGACCCAGTACTTC. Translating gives CASSLGTSGHQETQYF.

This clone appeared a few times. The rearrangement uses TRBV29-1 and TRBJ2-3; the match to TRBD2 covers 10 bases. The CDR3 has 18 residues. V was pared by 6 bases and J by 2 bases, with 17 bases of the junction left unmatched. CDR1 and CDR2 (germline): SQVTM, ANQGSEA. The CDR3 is CSVRGWASGSRYTDTQYF. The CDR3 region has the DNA TGCAGCGTCCGTGGGTGGGCTAGCGGGAGCCGTTACACAGATACGCAGTATTTT.

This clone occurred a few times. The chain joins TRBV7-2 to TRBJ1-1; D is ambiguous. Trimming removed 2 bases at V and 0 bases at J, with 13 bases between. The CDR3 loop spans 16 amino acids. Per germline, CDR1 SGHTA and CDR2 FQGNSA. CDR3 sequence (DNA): TGTGCCAGCAGCTTAACGGGAGGAACCATGAACACTGAAGCTTTCTTT. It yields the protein CASSLTGGTMNTEAFF.

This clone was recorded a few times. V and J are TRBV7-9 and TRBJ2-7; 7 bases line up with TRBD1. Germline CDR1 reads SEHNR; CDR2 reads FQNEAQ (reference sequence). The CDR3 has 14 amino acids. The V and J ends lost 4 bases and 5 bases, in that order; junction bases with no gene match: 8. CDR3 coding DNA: TGTGCCAGCAGCTCGACAGGGAGTGTGGACGAGCAGTACTTC. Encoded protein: CASSSTGSVDEQYF.

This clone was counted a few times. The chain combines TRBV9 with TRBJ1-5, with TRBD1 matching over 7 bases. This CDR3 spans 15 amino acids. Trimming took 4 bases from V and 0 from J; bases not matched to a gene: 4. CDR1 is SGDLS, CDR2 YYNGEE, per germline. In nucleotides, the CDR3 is TGTGCCAGCAGCCCGGGGACAGTTAGCAATCAGCCCCAGCATTTT. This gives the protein CASSPGTVSNQPQHF.

For the CDR3, the DNA is TGTGCCAGCAGTTTTAGGAGCACCGGGGAGCTGTTTTTT. As protein: CASSFRSTGELFF. The V and J genes are TRBV28 and TRBJ2-2, with D unclear. The germline V gene has CDR1 MDHEN and CDR2 SYDVKM. Trimming cost V 3 bases and J 4 bases, with 6 bases left between them. The CDR3 consists of 13 residues.